This T cell receptor (beta chain) was found in a study of vaccination and CD4 T cells after COVID-19. Study background: Treatment of control cultures consisted of a CEFX pool, an HIV-1 Nef pool, or no peptide. Study-wide results and limits: The median number of SARS-CoV-2-reactive clonotypes increased from around 20 to 38, a change that did not reach significance.

Treatment denoted: approximately nine-day PBMC culture with coronavirus spike peptide pools or control peptides (ViraFEST assay). Negative selection recovered the CD4+ T cells once they had spent more than 8 days in culture. As for this clonotype: Antigen specificity is unknown.

Germline V gives CDR1 ENHRY, CDR2 SYGVKD. This CDR3 comprises 15 residues. The V segment lost 0 bases and the J segment 3 bases; nucleotides outside the gene matches: 3. Sequencing of cultured CD4+ T cell DNA used the Oncomine TCR Beta short-read assay. Genomic DNA from cultured CD4+ T cells was extracted. TCRdb reprocessed the PCR reads via MiXCR and lists one record per CDR3 protein. The sample has some 15,000 distinct CDR3 sequences, less than 65% seen once. Sequenced here: CD4+ T cells from blood, cultured in vitro, sampled before SARS-CoV-2 vaccination. The chain employs TRBV10-3 and TRBJ1-2; TRBD1 matches at 8 bases. This receptor was obtained from a human donor who had recovered from COVID-19. CDR3 amino acids: CAISESQGGDYGYTF. CDR3 coding DNA: TGTGCCATCAGTGAGTCACAGGGGGGGGACTATGGCTACACCTTC.